Listed below are T cell receptor beta chains from one sample, sequenced in a study of blood T cell repertoires in COVID-19. Assay used: immunoSEQ multiplex PCR; TCRdb lists only in-frame clones, some missing. The sample has around 250,000 clones, 85% to 90% seen once. Sequencing used peripheral blood. The receptors stem from a man in his 60s with acute or convalescent COVID-19. Both conserved end residues are part of each CDR3. Clone size is shown for a subset of rows, as once, few, many or a class of expanded clone.

clone_size cdr3_length j_call v_call cdr3_aa
. 16 TRBJ2-1 TRBV18 CASSIWTGDSYNEQFF
. 15 TRBJ2-2 TRBV4-3 CASSRNRGYTGELFF
. 11 TRBJ2-7 TRBV12-3/TRBV12-4 CASSSGYEQYF
few 16 TRBJ1-5 TRBV20-1 CSASGQGTRGNQPQHF
few 12 TRBJ2-1 TRBV10-3 CAISQGADEQFF
. 13 TRBJ2-1 TRBV5-4 CASINSGSVEQFF
once 16 TRBJ1-2 TRBV4-2 CASSQESAGIPPGYTF
. 13 TRBJ1-2 TRBV30 CAWRPFTTFGYTF
. 16 TRBJ2-1 TRBV27 CASTDGTGGLYDEQFF
few 17 TRBJ1-6 TRBV6-1 CASSEGVQSSYNSPLHF
. 13 TRBJ1-5 TRBV12-3/TRBV12-4 CASSLAEGQPQHF
. 14 TRBJ2-3 TRBV25-1 CASSAGLNTDTQYF
. 16 TRBJ1-3 TRBV2 CASSRLGQASGNTIYF
. 16 TRBJ1-1 TRBV10-2 CASREGSGGRVTEAFF
. 15 TRBJ2-7 TRBV5-6 CASSQPTGSSYEQYF
. 19 TRBJ2-3 TRBV12-5 CASGLVLAGGGWSTDTQYF
few 15 TRBJ1-5 TRBV29-1 CSVSVEGALNQPQHF
. 14 TRBJ2-1 TRBV5-6 CASSLYRAYNEQFF
once 19 TRBJ2-4 TRBV5-5 CASSLVEDRFQLAKNIQYF
once 15 TRBJ1-5 TRBV28 CASSLTGGGNQPQHF
. 14 TRBJ2-7 TRBV15 CATSRLAGADEQYF
. 13 TRBJ2-5 TRBV29-1 CSALGAGQETQYF
. 14 TRBJ1-1 TRBV29-1 CSVNGGKGDTEAFF
. 16 TRBJ2-3 TRBV13 CASSLGLAGITDTQYF
. 15 TRBJ2-7 TRBV9 CASSVGDSGSYEQYF
. 13 TRBJ1-2 TRBV6-5 CASSNSGGYGYTF
. 14 TRBJ2-7 TRBV6-5 CASIALRATYEQYF
once 15 TRBJ1-4 TRBV5-6 CASSLEQGTNEKLFF
. 17 TRBJ2-2 TRBV6-2/TRBV6-3 CASSYPGLAVNTGELFF
. 17 TRBJ2-1 TRBV9 CASSVEGSGTSLDEQFF
. 14 TRBJ2-7 TRBV11-2 CASSPGTEGYEQYF
once 18 TRBJ1-2 TRBV21-1 CASRQKGDRVGSFYGYTF
. 14 TRBJ1-4 TRBV7-9 CASSQGQGGEKLFF
. 16 TRBJ2-3 TRBV4-3 CASSQDLTGSTDTQYF
. 14 TRBJ2-7 TRBV6-2/TRBV6-3 CASRYPGGQVEQYF
. 16 TRBJ1-1 TRBV5-1 CASSLGGGGGDTEAFF
. 13 TRBJ1-5 TRBV29-1 CSVEGGEDQPQHF
. 16 TRBJ2-2 TRBV5-1 CASSLVVAGSTGELFF
few 14 TRBJ2-1 TRBV29-1 CSVVGQGAHNEQFF
. 15 TRBJ2-7 TRBV19 CASSTSSGSSYEQYF
. 14 TRBJ1-6 TRBV30 CAWSGDSPNSPLHF
. 12 TRBJ2-7 TRBV10-3 CATTGGRYEQYF
. 14 TRBJ1-2 TRBV6-4 CASSPGRGEYNYTF
. 14 TRBJ2-1 TRBV7-8 CASSLATGYNEQFF
. 18 TRBJ1-5 TRBV20-1 CSASAPGQGAYSNQPQHF
once 14 TRBJ1-2 TRBV3-1/TRBV3-2 CASSLPGHGDGYTF
. 16 TRBJ2-3 TRBV29-1 CSVPYPPVAGRGTQYF
. 12 TRBJ2-7 TRBV12-3/TRBV12-4 CASSSDSYEQYF
. 16 TRBJ1-6 TRBV9 CASSSQGDSRNSPLHF
. 16 TRBJ1-3 TRBV7-2 CASSLGGSASGNTIYF
. 15 TRBJ1-1 TRBV5-1 CASSSNQGMNTEAFF
. 14 TRBJ1-4 TRBV7-8 CASSGRDSNEKLFF
. 14 TRBJ1-4 TRBV29-1 CSASTGTGDEKLFF
. 15 TRBJ2-3 TRBV19 CASSNSGWSTDTQYF
few 12 TRBJ1-2 TRBV19 CASTTGIHGYTF